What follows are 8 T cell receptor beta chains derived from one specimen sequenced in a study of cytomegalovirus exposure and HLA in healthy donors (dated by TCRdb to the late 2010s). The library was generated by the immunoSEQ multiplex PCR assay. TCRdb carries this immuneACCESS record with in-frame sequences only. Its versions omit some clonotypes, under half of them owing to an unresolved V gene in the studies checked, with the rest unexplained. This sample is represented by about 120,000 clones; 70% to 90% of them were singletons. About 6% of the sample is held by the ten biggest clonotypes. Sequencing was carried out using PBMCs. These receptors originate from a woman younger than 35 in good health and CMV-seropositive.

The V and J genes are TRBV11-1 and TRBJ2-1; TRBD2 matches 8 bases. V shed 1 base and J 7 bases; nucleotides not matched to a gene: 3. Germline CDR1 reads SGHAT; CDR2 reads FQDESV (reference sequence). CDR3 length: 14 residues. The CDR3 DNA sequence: TGTGCCAGCAGCTTAGTGGCTAGCGGGAATGAGCAGTTCTTC. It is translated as CASSLVASGNEQFF.

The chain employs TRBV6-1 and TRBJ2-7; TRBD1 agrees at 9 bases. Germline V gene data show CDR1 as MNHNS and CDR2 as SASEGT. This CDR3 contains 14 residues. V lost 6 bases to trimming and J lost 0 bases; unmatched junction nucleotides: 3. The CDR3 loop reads CASRGDRASYEQYF. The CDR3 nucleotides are TGTGCCAGCAGAGGGGACAGGGCCTCCTACGAGCAGTACTTC.

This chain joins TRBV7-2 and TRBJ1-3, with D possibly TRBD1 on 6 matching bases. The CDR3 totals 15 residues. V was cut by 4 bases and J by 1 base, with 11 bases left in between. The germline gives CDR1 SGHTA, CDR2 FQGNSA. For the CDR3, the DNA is TGTGCCAGCAGCTCCTTTCAGGGGTCTGGAAACACCATATATTTT. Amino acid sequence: CASSSFQGSGNTIYF. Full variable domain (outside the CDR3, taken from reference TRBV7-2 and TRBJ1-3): GAGVSQSPSNKVTEKGKDVELRCDPISGHTALYWYRQSLGQGLEFLIYFQGNSAPDKSGLPSDRFSAERTGGSVSTLTIQRTQQEDSAVYLCASSSFQGSGNTIYFGEGSWLTVV.

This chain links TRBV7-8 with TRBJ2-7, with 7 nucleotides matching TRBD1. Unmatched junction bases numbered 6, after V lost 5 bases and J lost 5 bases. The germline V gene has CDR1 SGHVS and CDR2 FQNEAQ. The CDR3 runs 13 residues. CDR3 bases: TGTGCCAGCAGCGCACATACAGGGGACGAGCAGTACTTC. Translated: CASSAHTGDEQYF. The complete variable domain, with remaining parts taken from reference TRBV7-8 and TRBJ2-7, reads GAGVSQSPRYKVAKRGQDVALRCDPISGHVSLFWYQQALGQGPEFLTYFQNEAQLDKSGLPSDRFFAERPEGSVSTLKIQRTQQEDSAVYLCASSAHTGDEQYFGPGTRLTVT.

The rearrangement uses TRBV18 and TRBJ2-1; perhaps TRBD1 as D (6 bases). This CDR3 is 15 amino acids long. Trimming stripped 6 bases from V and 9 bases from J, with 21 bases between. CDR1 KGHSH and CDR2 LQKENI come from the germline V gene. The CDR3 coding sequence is TGTGCCAGCTCGAGAGGGACACAGAAACGGGGTGAGCAGTTCTTC. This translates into CASSRGTQKRGEQFF.

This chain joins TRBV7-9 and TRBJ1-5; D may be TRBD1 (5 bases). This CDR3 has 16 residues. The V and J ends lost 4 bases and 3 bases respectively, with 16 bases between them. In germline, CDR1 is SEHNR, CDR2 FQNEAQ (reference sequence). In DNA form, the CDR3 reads TGTGCCAGCAGCTCCGCGGGGGACGGCCCCAATCAGCCCCAGCATTTT. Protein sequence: CASSSAGDGPNQPQHF. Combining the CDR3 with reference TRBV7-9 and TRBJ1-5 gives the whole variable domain DTGVSQNPRHKITKRGQNVTFRCDPISEHNRLYWYRQTLGQGPEFLTYFQNEAQLEKSRLLSDRFSAERPKGSFSTLEIQRTEQGDSAMYLCASSSAGDGPNQPQHFGDGTRLSIL.

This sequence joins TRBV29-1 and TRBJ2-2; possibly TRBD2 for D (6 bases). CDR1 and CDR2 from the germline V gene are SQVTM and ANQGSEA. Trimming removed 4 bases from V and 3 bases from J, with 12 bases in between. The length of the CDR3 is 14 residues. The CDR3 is CSVAGLADTGELFF. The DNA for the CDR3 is TGCAGCGTTGCAGGGTTAGCGGACACCGGGGAGCTGTTTTTT.

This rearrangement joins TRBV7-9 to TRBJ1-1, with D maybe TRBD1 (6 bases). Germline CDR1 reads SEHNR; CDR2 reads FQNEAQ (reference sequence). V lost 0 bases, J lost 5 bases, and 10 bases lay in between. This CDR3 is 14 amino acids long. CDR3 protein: CASSLAGARTEAFF. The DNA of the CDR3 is TGTGCCAGCAGCTTAGCGGGGGCGCGGACTGAAGCTTTCTTT.